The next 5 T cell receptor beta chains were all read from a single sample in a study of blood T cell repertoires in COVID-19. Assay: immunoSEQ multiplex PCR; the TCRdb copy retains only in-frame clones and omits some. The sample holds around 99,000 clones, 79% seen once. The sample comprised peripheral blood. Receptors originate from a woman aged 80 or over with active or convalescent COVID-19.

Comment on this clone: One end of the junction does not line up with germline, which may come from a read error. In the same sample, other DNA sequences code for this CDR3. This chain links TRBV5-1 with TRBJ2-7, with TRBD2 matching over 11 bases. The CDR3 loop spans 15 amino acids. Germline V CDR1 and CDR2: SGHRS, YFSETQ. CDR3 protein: CASSLGTSGSYEQYF. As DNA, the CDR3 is TGTGCCAGCAGCTTGGGGACTAGCGGTTCCTACGAGCAGTACTTC.

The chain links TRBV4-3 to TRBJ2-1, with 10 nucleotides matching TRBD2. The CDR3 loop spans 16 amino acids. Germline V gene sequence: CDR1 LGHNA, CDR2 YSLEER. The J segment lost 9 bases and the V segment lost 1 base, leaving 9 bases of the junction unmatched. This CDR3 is CASSQGNSGRRSEQFF. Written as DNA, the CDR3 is TGCGCCAGCAGCCAAGGGAATAGCGGGAGGCGGAGTGAGCAGTTCTTC.

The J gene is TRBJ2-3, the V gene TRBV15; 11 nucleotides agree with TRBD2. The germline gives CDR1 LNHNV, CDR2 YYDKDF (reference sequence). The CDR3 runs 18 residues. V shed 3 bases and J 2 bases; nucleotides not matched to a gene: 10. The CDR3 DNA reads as TGTGCCACCAGCAGCCCCCAGACTAGCGGGATTGTCACAGATACGCAGTATTTT. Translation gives CATSSPQTSGIVTDTQYF.

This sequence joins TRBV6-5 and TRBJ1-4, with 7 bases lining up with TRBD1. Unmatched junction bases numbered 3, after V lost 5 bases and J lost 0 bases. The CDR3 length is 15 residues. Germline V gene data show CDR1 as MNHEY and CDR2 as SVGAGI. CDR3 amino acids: CASSLTGATNEKLFF. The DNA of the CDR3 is TGTGCCAGCAGTCTTACAGGGGCAACTAATGAAAAACTGTTTTTT.

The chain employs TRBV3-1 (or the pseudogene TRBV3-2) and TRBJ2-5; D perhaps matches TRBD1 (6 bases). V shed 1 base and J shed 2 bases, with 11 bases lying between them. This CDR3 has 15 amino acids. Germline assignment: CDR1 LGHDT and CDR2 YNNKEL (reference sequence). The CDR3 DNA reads TGTGCCAGCAGCCAAGGTACGACAGGACAAGAGACCCAGTACTTC. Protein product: CASSQGTTGQETQYF.